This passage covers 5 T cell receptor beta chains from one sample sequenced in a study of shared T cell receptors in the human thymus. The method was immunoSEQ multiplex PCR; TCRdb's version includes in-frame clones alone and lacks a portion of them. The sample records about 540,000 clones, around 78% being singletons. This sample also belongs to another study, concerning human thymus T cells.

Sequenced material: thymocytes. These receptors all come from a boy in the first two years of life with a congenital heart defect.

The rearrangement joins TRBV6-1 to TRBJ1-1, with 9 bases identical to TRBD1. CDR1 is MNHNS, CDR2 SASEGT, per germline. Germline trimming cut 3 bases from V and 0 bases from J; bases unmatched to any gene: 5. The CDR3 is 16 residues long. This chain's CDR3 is CASSEGDRALNTEAFF. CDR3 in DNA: TGTGCCAGCAGTGAGGGGGACAGGGCACTGAACACTGAAGCTTTCTTT.

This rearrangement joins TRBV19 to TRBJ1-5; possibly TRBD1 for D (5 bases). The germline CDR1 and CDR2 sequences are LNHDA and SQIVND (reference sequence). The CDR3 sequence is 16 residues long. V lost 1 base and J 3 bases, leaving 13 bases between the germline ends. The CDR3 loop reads CASSIGGRDYNQPQHF. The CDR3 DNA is TGTGCCAGTAGTATAGGGGGGAGGGATTACAATCAGCCCCAGCATTTT.

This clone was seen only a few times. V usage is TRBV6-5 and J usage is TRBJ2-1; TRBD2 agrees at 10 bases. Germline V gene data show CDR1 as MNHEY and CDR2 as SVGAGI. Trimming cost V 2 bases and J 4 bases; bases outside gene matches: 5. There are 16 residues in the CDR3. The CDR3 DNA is TGTGCCAGCAGTTACGGCGGACTAGCGGAATACAATGAGCAGTTCTTC. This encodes CASSYGGLAEYNEQFF.

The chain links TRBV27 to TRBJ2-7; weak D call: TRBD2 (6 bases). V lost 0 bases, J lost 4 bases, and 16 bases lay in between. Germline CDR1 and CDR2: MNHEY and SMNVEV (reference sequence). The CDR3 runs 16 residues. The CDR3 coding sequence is TGTGCCAGCAGTTTATCGCGGGGCCGGAGAGGATACGAGCAGTACTTC. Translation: CASSLSRGRRGYEQYF.

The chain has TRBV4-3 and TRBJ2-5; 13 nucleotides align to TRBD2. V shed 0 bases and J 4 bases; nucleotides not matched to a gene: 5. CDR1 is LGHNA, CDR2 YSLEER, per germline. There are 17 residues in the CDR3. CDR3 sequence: CASSQDLRTSGRETQYF. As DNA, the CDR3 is TGCGCCAGCAGCCAAGATTTGAGGACTAGCGGGAGAGAGACCCAGTACTTC.